The 29 T cell receptor beta chains reported below all come from one sample, sequenced in a study of blood T cell repertoires in COVID-19. The data were produced by immunoSEQ multiplex PCR, yet TCRdb's version contains in-frame clones alone and is incomplete. This table has over 200,000 clones, over 80% appearing once. Sequencing was performed on peripheral blood. Every receptor here comes from a human donor in a cohort sampled during active COVID-19.

The chain has TRBV2 and TRBJ2-3; 7 bases map to TRBD2. Germline V gene lookup returns CDR1 SNHLY and CDR2 FYNNEI. The CDR3 totals 16 residues. V lost 1 base to trimming and J lost 0 bases; unmatched junction nucleotides: 4. CDR3 DNA: TGTGCCAGCAGTGAAGGGCTAGCGGCTAGCACAGATACGCAGTATTTT. Encoded protein: CASSEGLAASTDTQYF.

This clone is a singleton in its sample. CDR3 region: CASSQDGGRGAGANVLTF. For the CDR3, the DNA is TGCGCCAGCAGCCAAGACGGCGGGAGAGGAGCAGGGGCCAACGTCCTGACTTTC. This chain links TRBV4-3 with TRBJ2-6; TRBD2 agrees at 7 bases. The CDR3 runs 18 residues. Germline trimming cut 0 bases from V and 4 bases from J; bases unmatched to any gene: 9. CDR1 and CDR2 from the germline V gene are LGHNA and YSLEER.

CDR3 region: CAWTGLAGVREQYF. CDR3 DNA sequence: TGTGCCTGGACTGGACTAGCGGGAGTCCGGGAGCAGTACTTC. The chain carries TRBV30 and TRBJ2-7, with 13 positions matching TRBD2. CDR1 and CDR2 (germline): GTSNPN, SVGIG (reference sequence). The CDR3 runs 14 residues. V was clipped by 4 bases and J by 7 bases; unmatched bases: 7.

The chain links TRBV7-9 to TRBJ1-2, with D possibly TRBD1 on 5 matching bases. The CDR3 has 12 amino acids. V was clipped by 2 bases and J by 8 bases, with 9 bases between them. Per the germline V gene, CDR1 is SEHNR and CDR2 is FQNEAQ (reference sequence). CDR3 residues: CASSLQGEGYTF. The CDR3 coding sequence is TGTGCCAGCAGCTTACAGGGTGAGGGCTACACCTTC.

The V gene is TRBV7-2, the J gene TRBJ1-1; possible D gene TRBD1, 6 bases. V was clipped by 0 bases and J by 7 bases, with 15 bases between them. Germline-derived CDR1 and CDR2 are SGHTA and FQGNSA. This CDR3 is built from 15 residues. The CDR3 here is CASSLAAGALGEAFF. The CDR3 nucleotides read TGTGCCAGCAGCTTAGCGGCAGGGGCGCTTGGTGAAGCTTTCTTT. Looking up the rest from reference TRBV7-2 and TRBJ1-1 gives the full variable domain: GAGVSQSPSNKVTEKGKDVELRCDPISGHTALYWYRQSLGQGLEFLIYFQGNSAPDKSGLPSDRFSAERTGGSVSTLTIQRTQQEDSAVYLCASSLAAGALGEAFFGQGTRLTVV.

This sequence joins TRBV28 and TRBJ1-1; TRBD1 is a possible D gene (6 bases). The CDR3 is 14 residues long. V was cut by 2 bases and J by 5 bases, with 12 bases left in between. Germline assignment: CDR1 MDHEN and CDR2 SYDVKM. CDR3 in DNA: TGTGCCAGCAGTTTAGCGGGGGCAAGGACTGAAGCTTTCTTT. Translated, it gives CASSLAGARTEAFF.

This clone came up once. The chain is built from TRBV9 and TRBJ2-7; possible D gene TRBD2, 6 bases. Trimming removed 3 bases from V and 1 base from J, with 11 bases in between. CDR3 length: 14 residues. Germline CDR1 SGDLS, CDR2 YYNGEE. CDR3 sequence: CASSASGGSYEQYF. The CDR3 coding sequence is TGTGCCAGCAGCGCCTCCGGGGGTTCCTACGAGCAGTACTTC.

The count of this clone is one. The chain combines TRBV27 with TRBJ2-1, with TRBD1 matching 8 bases. The germline V gene encodes CDR1 MNHEY and CDR2 SMNVEV (reference sequence). V was clipped by 4 bases and J by 4 bases; unmatched bases: 6. The CDR3 contains 15 residues. This CDR3 is CASSWPGGRYNEQFF. DNA for the CDR3: TGTGCCAGCAGTTGGCCAGGGGGCAGGTACAATGAGCAGTTCTTC.

This chain connects TRBV5-5 to TRBJ1-6, with D perhaps TRBD1 (6 bases). V was pared by 1 base and J by 0 bases, with 17 bases between. The CDR3 sequence is 19 residues long. Germline V lookup: CDR1 SGHKS, CDR2 YYEKEE (reference sequence). The CDR3 loop reads CASSLIPRTASSYNSPLHF. CDR3 in DNA: TGTGCCAGCAGCTTGATCCCAAGGACAGCCAGCTCCTATAATTCACCCCTCCACTTT.

This clone was counted only a few times. J is TRBJ1-2 and V is TRBV6-2 or TRBV6-3; D unresolved. Per germline, CDR1 MNHEY and CDR2 SVGEGT. Trimming pared 0 bases from V and 4 bases from J, leaving 18 bases between. This CDR3 region has 17 residues. In nucleotides, the CDR3 is TGTGCCAGCAGTTACTCGAGGGCGTCCGGAGGAGCCTATGGCTACACCTTC. This gives the protein CASSYSRASGGAYGYTF.

J is TRBJ2-7 and V is TRBV5-1, with 7 bases fitting TRBD1. The length of the CDR3 is 14 residues. V gave up 4 bases and J gave up 1 base; unmatched junction bases: 5. Germline V CDR1 and CDR2: SGHRS, YFSETQ. The DNA of the CDR3 is TGCGCCAGCAGCAGTACAGGGGTATCCTACGAGCAGTACTTC. Encoded protein: CASSSTGVSYEQYF.

The rearrangement uses TRBV7-9 and TRBJ2-3, with 9 bases aligning to TRBD2. This CDR3 has 17 residues. Germline values: CDR1 SEHNR, CDR2 FQNEAQ (reference sequence). V lost 4 bases to trimming and J lost 4 bases; unmatched junction nucleotides: 12. This CDR3 is CASSSLVKREAADTQYF. CDR3 nucleotides: TGTGCCAGCAGCTCTCTTGTAAAGCGGGAGGCAGCAGATACGCAGTATTTT. Using reference TRBV7-9 and TRBJ2-3 for the parts outside the CDR3, the full variable domain is DTGVSQNPRHKITKRGQNVTFRCDPISEHNRLYWYRQTLGQGPEFLTYFQNEAQLEKSRLLSDRFSAERPKGSFSTLEIQRTEQGDSAMYLCASSSLVKREAADTQYFGPGTRLTVL.

This rearrangement joins TRBV24-1 to TRBJ1-5; D not certain. V lost 2 bases, J lost 3 bases, and 7 bases lay in between. There are 14 residues in the CDR3. Per germline, CDR1 KGHDR and CDR2 SFDVKD. The CDR3 DNA is TGTGCCACCAGTGATTCCGGGGTCAATCAGCCCCAGCATTTT. It codes for CATSDSGVNQPQHF.

The chain joins TRBV9 to TRBJ2-1; the match to TRBD1 covers 10 bases. With V trimmed by 2 bases and J by 0 bases, 8 bases remained unmatched. Germline CDR1 and CDR2: SGDLS and YYNGEE. The CDR3 extends over 18 amino acids. CDR3 sequence reads: CASSVTGGIGGSYNEQFF. CDR3 in DNA: TGTGCCAGCAGCGTGACAGGGGGCATAGGGGGCTCCTACAATGAGCAGTTCTTC.

The chain has TRBV3-1 (or the pseudogene TRBV3-2) and TRBJ2-1; 9 bases map to TRBD2. The germline V gene encodes CDR1 LGHDT and CDR2 YNNKEL (reference sequence). The CDR3 length is 16 residues. V trimming: 1 base; J trimming: 9 bases; junction bases outside the gene matches: 10. For the CDR3, the DNA is TGTGCCAGCAGCCAAGTTGTGGCGGGAGGGCGGACTGAGCAGTTCTTC. This gives the protein CASSQVVAGGRTEQFF.

The chain has TRBV12-2 and TRBJ2-7; the table calls TRBD2, which could not be checked here. TRBV12-2 is listed as a pseudogene. The CDR3 is made up of 16 amino acids. The CDR3 bases are TGTGCAAGTCGCCGGCCTGGGGGACTAGCGTTATACGAGCAGTACTTC. It encodes CASRRPGGLALYEQYF.

This clone has more than one count but fewer than ten. The chain couples TRBV10-2 to TRBJ1-1; D gene ambiguous. V lost 7 bases, J lost 5 bases, and 23 bases lay in between. This CDR3 is built from 16 residues. CDR1 is WSHSY and CDR2 is SAAADI in the germline V gene. The DNA for the CDR3 is TGCGCCAGCAAACTTACCTTCGCGGGAGGTCGGACTGAAGCTTTCTTT. Translation gives CASKLTFAGGRTEAFF.

This clone was seen repeatedly, ten times or more. The rearrangement links TRBV3-1 (or the pseudogene TRBV3-2) to TRBJ2-1; perhaps TRBD2 as D (5 bases). V lost 1 base to trimming and J lost 9 bases, with 13 bases between them. CDR3 length: 14 amino acids. Germline CDR1 is LGHDT and CDR2 is YNNKEL (reference sequence). CDR3 DNA sequence: TGTGCCAGCAGCCAAGTCCAAGGAGGAGGTGAGCAGTTCTTC. This translates into CASSQVQGGGEQFF.

This chain joins TRBV6-2 or TRBV6-3 and TRBJ2-1; TRBD2 matches 7 bases. The CDR3 is 19 residues long. V trimming: 0 bases; J trimming: 0 bases; junction bases outside the gene matches: 11. Germline values: CDR1 MNHEY, CDR2 SVGEGT. CDR3 loop: CASSYSIAIAGSSYNEQFF. The CDR3 DNA is TGTGCCAGCAGTTACTCAATAGCTATAGCGGGCTCCTCCTACAATGAGCAGTTCTTC.

The chain couples TRBV12-3 or TRBV12-4 to TRBJ1-1, with D perhaps matching TRBD1 (5 bases). V was cut by 5 bases and J by 12 bases, with 19 bases left in between. The CDR3 extends over 13 amino acids. This chain's CDR3 is CASSINPGLQPFF. The CDR3 DNA reads TGTGCCAGCAGTATTAATCCGGGACTCCAACCTTTCTTT.

The chain carries TRBV7-2 and TRBJ2-3; 9 nucleotides agree with TRBD2. Germline assignment: CDR1 SGHTA and CDR2 FQGNSA. The trim removed 4 bases at V and 1 base at J, leaving 6 bases unmatched. The CDR3 sequence is 16 residues long. CDR3 nucleotide sequence: TGTGCCAGCAGCTCCCTACGCGGGAGGGGCACAGATACGCAGTATTTT. Residues: CASSSLRGRGTDTQYF.

The chain joins TRBV18 to TRBJ2-7, with 11 nucleotides matching TRBD1. CDR3 length: 13 amino acids. The ends lost 5 bases at V and 6 bases at J; junction bases unmatched: 3. Germline loops: CDR1 KGHSH, CDR2 LQKENI. CDR3 residues: CASSSGTGGEQYF. Written as DNA, the CDR3 is TGTGCCAGCTCATCCGGGACAGGGGGCGAGCAGTACTTC.

The gene calls are TRBV19 and TRBJ2-7, with a possible D match to TRBD1 (5 bases). This CDR3 region has 14 residues. Trimming removed 3 bases at V and 2 bases at J, with 11 bases between. Germline V gene lookup returns CDR1 LNHDA and CDR2 SQIVND (reference sequence). The CDR3 region has the DNA TGTGCCAGTAGTATCGGACATCTGACCTACGAGCAGTACTTC. As protein: CASSIGHLTYEQYF. The full variable domain, completed using reference TRBV19 and TRBJ2-7, is DGGITQSPKYLFRKEGQNVTLSCEQNLNHDAMYWYRQDPGQGLRLIYYSQIVNDFQKGDIAEGYSVSREKKESFPLTVTSAQKNPTAFYLCASSIGHLTYEQYFGPGTRLTVT.

The rearrangement uses TRBV5-6 and TRBJ1-1; D remains unclear. This CDR3 is 14 amino acids long. CDR1 and CDR2 from the germline V gene are SGHDT and YYEEEE. V gave up 0 bases and J gave up 0 bases, with 6 bases separating them. In DNA form, the CDR3 reads TGTGCCAGCAGCTTGGGGCACATGAACACTGAAGCTTTCTTT. Its translation is CASSLGHMNTEAFF.

This clone was found a few times. The genes are TRBV6-2 or TRBV6-3 and TRBJ2-1, with 8 bases lining up with TRBD2. The CDR3 has 14 amino acids. V gave up 0 bases and J gave up 7 bases; unmatched junction bases: 2. Germline V CDR1 and CDR2: MNHEY, SVGEGT. The CDR3 spells CASSYSGLENEQFF. CDR3 sequence (DNA): TGTGCCAGCAGTTACTCGGGACTAGAAAATGAGCAGTTCTTC.

The rearrangement links TRBV7-9 to TRBJ2-6; D gene unclear. V was cut by 1 base and J by 0 bases, with 10 bases left in between. This CDR3 has 17 amino acids. From germline, CDR1 is SEHNR and CDR2 FQNEAQ (reference sequence). CDR3 region: CASSLERPHSGANVLTF. The CDR3 nucleotides are TGTGCCAGCAGCTTAGAGAGGCCCCACTCTGGGGCCAACGTCCTGACTTTC.

The chain recombines TRBV9 with TRBJ1-4; 7 bases map to TRBD1. V was pared by 1 base and J by 4 bases, with 4 bases of the junction left unmatched. From germline, CDR1 is SGDLS and CDR2 YYNGEE. The CDR3 loop spans 15 amino acids. CDR3 bases: TGTGCCAGCAGCGTACGACAGGGTTATAATGAAAAACTGTTTTTT. Encoded protein: CASSVRQGYNEKLFF. The complete variable domain, with remaining parts taken from reference TRBV9 and TRBJ1-4, reads DSGVTQTPKHLITATGQRVTLRCSPRSGDLSVYWYQQSLDQGLQFLIQYYNGEERAKGNILERFSAQQFPDLHSELNLSSLELGDSALYFCASSVRQGYNEKLFFGSGTQLSVL.

This chain uses TRBV19 with TRBJ2-3, with D perhaps matching TRBD1 (5 bases). With 3 bases removed from V and 2 bases from J, the gap between germline ends came to 6 bases. Germline V gives CDR1 LNHDA, CDR2 SQIVND (reference sequence). CDR3 length: 13 residues. CDR3 nucleotides: TGTGCCAGTAGTATGGGGCCCACAGATACGCAGTATTTT. Its protein product is CASSMGPTDTQYF.

This clone was counted only a few times. The rearrangement joins TRBV9 to TRBJ1-2; TRBD1 agrees at 9 bases. Germline CDR1 reads SGDLS; CDR2 reads YYNGEE. CDR3 size: 15 residues. With V trimmed by 3 bases and J by 5 bases, 8 bases remained unmatched. CDR3 bases: TGTGCCAGCAGCGAGATGCCAGGACAGGGGTATGGCTACACCTTC. The encoded protein is CASSEMPGQGYGYTF.